Given below is one T cell receptor (beta chain) in context. Using immunoSEQ multiplex PCR, the repertoire was profiled, and TCRdb retains in-frame clones only, with some absent. The sample contains about 210,000 clones, 80% of which appear only once. Germline V lookup: CDR1 SGHRS, CDR2 YFSETQ. The CDR3 covers 14 residues. V was clipped by 7 bases and J by 2 bases; unmatched bases: 7. This record belongs to a study of blood T cell repertoires in COVID-19. Study overall: Donors in the United States, Italy and Spain gave samples during acute or convalescent COVID-19. In each case, the material was cDNA or gDNA derived from T cells, B-cell-depleted T cells, or PBMCs.

The sequence was obtained from a young man with acute COVID-19. The sample was PBMCs or T cells enriched from blood (not recorded which). The rearrangement uses TRBV5-1 and TRBJ2-3; 7 nucleotides agree with TRBD2. The CDR3 DNA reads TGCGCCAGCGCGGGGGAGGGGTCCACAGATACGCAGTATTTT. It codes for CASAGEGSTDTQYF.